The 10 T cell receptor beta chains given below trace back to one sample, sequenced in a study of blood T cell repertoires in COVID-19. The protocol was immunoSEQ multiplex PCR, while the TCRdb copy is restricted to in-frame clones and leaves out a portion. The sample lists about 210,000 clones, around 88% occurring once. The sequenced sample was PBMCs or T cells enriched from blood (not recorded which). The source of these receptors is a woman in her thirties or forties with acute COVID-19.

Written as DNA, the CDR3 is TGTGCCAGCAGCCTCCACGGACTAGCGGATAACACCGGGGAGCTGTTTTTT. Protein: CASSLHGLADNTGELFF. The J gene is TRBJ2-2, the V gene TRBV27, with TRBD2 matching 10 bases. The CDR3 sequence is 17 residues long. With V trimmed by 6 bases and J by 2 bases, 9 bases remained unmatched. CDR1 is MNHEY, CDR2 SMNVEV, per germline (reference sequence).

V is TRBV5-1 and J is TRBJ1-5; a possible D gene is TRBD1 (5 bases). CDR1 is SGHRS, CDR2 YFSETQ, per germline. The CDR3 totals 14 residues. Trimming shortened V by 4 bases and J by 4 bases, and 12 bases separated the two germline ends. The chain's CDR3 is CASSTGQPNQPQHF. In DNA form, the CDR3 reads TGCGCCAGCAGCACCGGACAACCAAATCAGCCCCAGCATTTT.

This chain uses TRBV5-1 with TRBJ2-1; 11 bases are a match to TRBD2. The CDR3 totals 16 residues. The J segment lost 0 bases and the V segment lost 2 bases, leaving 1 base of the junction unmatched. Germline V gene lookup returns CDR1 SGHRS and CDR2 YFSETQ. For the CDR3, the DNA is TGCGCCAGCAGCTTTACTAGCGGGAGCTCCTACAATGAGCAGTTCTTC. The encoded protein is CASSFTSGSSYNEQFF.

V usage is TRBV30 and J usage is TRBJ2-1; TRBD2 matches 12 bases. Germline loops: CDR1 GTSNPN, CDR2 SVGIG (reference sequence). The V and J ends lost 3 bases and 7 bases, in that order; junction bases with no gene match: 7. The CDR3 extends over 15 amino acids. For the CDR3, the DNA is TGTGCCTGGAGGCTGGCACTAGCGGGGGGAAATGAGCAGTTCTTC. The encoded protein is CAWRLALAGGNEQFF.

The V call is TRBV4-1, the J call TRBJ1-1; D remains ambiguous. CDR3 size: 15 residues. Per the germline V gene, CDR1 is MGHRA and CDR2 is YSYEKL. The germline V and J ends were trimmed by 1 base and 0 bases, with 9 bases remaining between them. The CDR3 loop reads CASSQVGALNTEAFF. The CDR3 nucleotides are TGCGCCAGCAGCCAAGTAGGAGCCTTGAACACTGAAGCTTTCTTT.

CDR3 protein: CASSFLLLTGGNLAFF. For the CDR3, the DNA is TGTGCCAGCAGTTTCCTTCTCTTGACTGGCGGTAACTTGGCTTTCTTT. V is TRBV27 and J is TRBJ1-1; D not resolved. The CDR3 covers 16 residues. Deletions cut 3 bases from V and 11 bases from J, with 25 bases between. The V gene's germline CDR1 is MNHEY and CDR2 SMNVEV (reference sequence).

V and J are TRBV7-2 and TRBJ1-5, with D maybe TRBD1 (6 bases). V was cut by 1 base and J by 6 bases, with 16 bases left in between. The germline CDR1 and CDR2 sequences are SGHTA and FQGNSA. The length of the CDR3 is 16 residues. DNA for the CDR3: TGTGCCAGCAGCTTAGGTCCCAGGGGATATGGTCAGCCCCAGCATTTT. Translated: CASSLGPRGYGQPQHF.

The chain combines TRBV5-1 with TRBJ2-7; D perhaps matches TRBD2 (6 bases). This CDR3 is 15 amino acids long. From germline, CDR1 is SGHRS and CDR2 YFSETQ. V dropped 0 bases and J dropped 6 bases, with 16 bases sitting between them. The CDR3 loop is CASSLAGLGAGEQYF. DNA of the CDR3: TGCGCCAGCAGCTTGGCCGGTTTAGGAGCGGGCGAGCAGTACTTC. Together with reference TRBV5-1 and TRBJ2-7, the CDR3 gives the full variable domain: KAGVTQTPRYLIKTRGQQVTLSCSPISGHRSVSWYQQTPGQGLQFLFEYFSETQRNKGNFPGRFSGRQFSNSRSEMNVSTLELGDSALYLCASSLAGLGAGEQYFGPGTRLTVT.

The chain combines TRBV9 with TRBJ2-1; 8 bases match TRBD2. This CDR3 has 14 amino acids. The V gene's germline CDR1 is SGDLS and CDR2 YYNGEE. With V trimmed by 0 bases and J by 9 bases, 5 bases remained unmatched. The CDR3 region has the DNA TGTGCCAGCAGCGTAGTACTAGCGGCTAGTGAGCAGTTCTTC. Amino acids: CASSVVLAASEQFF.

The chain has TRBV11-3 and TRBJ2-3; D may be TRBD1 (6 bases). CDR1 is SGHNT and CDR2 is YENEEA in the germline V gene. The ends were cut back, 5 bases at V and 2 bases at J, with 20 bases in the middle. The length of the CDR3 is 17 residues. The CDR3 reads CASSPLTGTRNTDTQYF. In DNA form, the CDR3 reads TGTGCCAGCAGCCCGTTAACCGGGACACGGAACACAGATACGCAGTATTTT.